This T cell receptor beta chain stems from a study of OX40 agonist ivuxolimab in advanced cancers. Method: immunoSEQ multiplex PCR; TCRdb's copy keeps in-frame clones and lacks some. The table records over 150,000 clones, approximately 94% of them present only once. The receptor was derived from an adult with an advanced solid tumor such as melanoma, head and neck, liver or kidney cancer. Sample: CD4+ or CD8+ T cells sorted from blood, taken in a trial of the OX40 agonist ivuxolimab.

CDR3 DNA: TGTGCCAGCAGTGGAGAAGGAGAAGTCTATGGCTACACCTTC. Amino acid sequence: CASSGEGEVYGYTF. The chain is built from TRBV2 and TRBJ1-2; D unresolved. CDR1 and CDR2 from the germline V gene are SNHLY and FYNNEI. V was cut by 4 bases and J by 4 bases, with 13 bases left in between. The CDR3 has 14 residues.